This T cell receptor (beta chain) is from a study of OX40 agonist ivuxolimab in advanced cancers. For the study at large: Partial responses were achieved by three patients, one with hepatocellular carcinoma and two with cutaneous melanoma.

Per germline, CDR1 WNHNN and CDR2 SYGVQD (reference sequence). The CDR3 has 15 amino acids. The ends lost 3 bases at V and 5 bases at J; junction bases unmatched: 5. Autoimmune disease history or systemic immunosuppression led to patient exclusion. The timepoints at which blood was sampled were baseline, cycle 4 day 1, and cycle 7 day 1. Sequenced by immunoSEQ multiplex PCR; TCRdb stores in-frame clones only, minus some. The sample holds some 35,000 clones, over 60% seen once. J is TRBJ2-3 and V is TRBV10-1; 10 nucleotides line up with TRBD1. The specimen was CD4+ or CD8+ T cells sorted from blood, collected in a trial of the OX40 agonist ivuxolimab. The receptor was isolated from an adult with an advanced solid tumor such as melanoma, head and neck, liver or kidney cancer. The chain's CDR3 is CASSELTGGIDTQYF. The CDR3 bases are TGCGCCAGCAGTGAATTGACAGGGGGCATAGATACGCAGTATTTT.